This T cell receptor (beta chain) is from a study of T cell responses to AZD1222 COVID-19 vaccine. General study results and limits: Clonal diversity was possibly underestimated; the donors were predominantly white British and more often female.

Some clones are missing from TCRdb's copy, which holds only in-frame ones; the method was immunoSEQ multiplex PCR. The table has around 60,000 clones, about 89% seen once. This clone is a singleton in its sample. Antigen specificity is unknown. V was pared by 3 bases and J by 5 bases, with 15 bases between. Germline V gene lookup returns CDR1 DFQATT and CDR2 SNEGSKA (reference sequence). The CDR3 is 14 residues long. V usage is TRBV20-1 and J usage is TRBJ2-3; tentatively, D is TRBD2 (7 bases). Sequenced material: peripheral blood, taken 28 days after the second dose of the MenACWY control vaccine. This TCR was recovered from an adult who received the MenACWY meningococcal vaccine as a control. The CDR3 nucleotides read TGCAGTGCTAGTGTCGGGGGAGGGGGAGATACGCAGTATTTT. This codes for CSASVGGGGDTQYF.